Shown below are 10 T cell receptor beta chains from a single sample sequenced in a study of cytomegalovirus exposure and HLA in healthy donors. The PCR had 60 Vbeta and 13 Jbeta primers. Sequenced by immunoSEQ multiplex PCR; TCRdb stores in-frame clones only, minus some. In the table there are 110,000 to 150,000 clones, around 70% of which are singletons. The material sequenced was PBMCs. The receptors derive from a woman aged 55-69 years in good health and CMV-seropositive.

The chain employs TRBV28 and TRBJ1-1, with D perhaps TRBD1 (6 bases). CDR1 MDHEN and CDR2 SYDVKM come from the germline V gene. Trimming left V 5 bases short and J 3 bases short, with 16 bases between. The CDR3 sequence is 15 residues long. DNA for the CDR3: TGTGCCAGCAGTCCCACGGGAACAGGGTACACTGAAGCTTTCTTT. Translated: CASSPTGTGYTEAFF.

The V and J genes are TRBV2 and TRBJ1-2; D unresolved. V was shortened by 2 bases and J by 4 bases, with 14 bases between the two germline ends. The CDR3 extends over 15 amino acids. CDR1 is SNHLY and CDR2 is FYNNEI in the germline V gene. Here the CDR3 DNA reads TGTGCCAGCAGTGAACAAGGAACAGCTCTCTATGGCTACACCTTC. Translating it yields CASSEQGTALYGYTF.

The chain combines TRBV7-9 with TRBJ2-1; 10 bases align to TRBD2. With 11 bases clipped from V and 2 bases from J, the junction kept 6 bases outside the gene matches. Germline CDR1 is SEHNR and CDR2 is FQNEAQ (reference sequence). The CDR3 is 14 amino acids. CDR3 loop: CASIAGGTYNEQFF. CDR3 DNA sequence: TGTGCCTCAATAGCGGGAGGAACCTACAATGAGCAGTTCTTC.

Remarks on this clone: The same CDR3 can be traced to other DNA sequences in this sample. The chain carries TRBV7-9 and TRBJ1-1; TRBD1 might be the D (6 bases). Trimming removed 0 bases at V and 8 bases at J, with 10 bases between. The CDR3 totals 13 residues. Germline V CDR1 and CDR2: SEHNR, FQNEAQ (reference sequence). Here the CDR3 reads CASSLAGQSEAFF. In DNA, the CDR3 is TGTGCCAGCAGCTTAGCCGGACAGTCGGAAGCTTTCTTT. Using reference TRBV7-9 and TRBJ1-1 for the parts outside the CDR3, the full variable domain is DTGVSQNPRHKITKRGQNVTFRCDPISEHNRLYWYRQTLGQGPEFLTYFQNEAQLEKSRLLSDRFSAERPKGSFSTLEIQRTEQGDSAMYLCASSLAGQSEAFFGQGTRLTVV.

The chain links TRBV7-9 to TRBJ2-7; 9 nucleotides agree with TRBD2. The length of the CDR3 is 14 residues. Germline V gives CDR1 SEHNR, CDR2 FQNEAQ (reference sequence). V lost 3 bases and J lost 5; bases outside the gene matches: 5. The CDR3 region has the DNA TGTGCCAGCAGCTTGGCGGGAGGGAGGAACGAGCAGTACTTC. It specifies CASSLAGGRNEQYF. The full variable domain, in which reference TRBV7-9 and TRBJ2-7 provide the parts outside the CDR3, is DTGVSQNPRHKITKRGQNVTFRCDPISEHNRLYWYRQTLGQGPEFLTYFQNEAQLEKSRLLSDRFSAERPKGSFSTLEIQRTEQGDSAMYLCASSLAGGRNEQYFGPGTRLTVT.

This clone was seen a few times. The gene calls are TRBV7-8 and TRBJ2-1; TRBD2 matches at 7 bases. CDR3 size: 15 residues. Germline V gene data show CDR1 as SGHVS and CDR2 as FQNEAQ. V trimming: 0 bases; J trimming: 7 bases; junction bases outside the gene matches: 6. The DNA for the CDR3 is TGTGCCAGCAGCTTAGCGCCCCTAGCGGCAAATGAGCAGTTCTTC. This translates into CASSLAPLAANEQFF.

The gene calls are TRBV7-3 and TRBJ2-7; no clear D gene. Trimming took 6 bases from V and 0 from J, leaving 15 bases between them. The germline V gene has CDR1 SGHTA and CDR2 FQGTGA. The CDR3 is 15 amino acids. As DNA, the CDR3 is TGTGCCAGCAGTCCCGTTGCCAAGAGCTCCTACGAGCAGTACTTC. Translation: CASSPVAKSSYEQYF. The complete variable domain, with remaining parts taken from reference TRBV7-3 and TRBJ2-7, reads GAGVSQTPSNKVTEKGKYVELRCDPISGHTALYWYRQSLGQGPEFLIYFQGTGAADDSGLPNDRFFAVRPEGSVSTLKIQRTERGDSAVYLCASSPVAKSSYEQYFGPGTRLTVT.

The genes are TRBV29-1 and TRBJ1-1; D ambiguous. Looked up from germline, CDR1 is SQVTM and CDR2 is ANQGSEA. The V end was cut by 5 bases, the J end by 6 bases, with 10 bases between. This CDR3 is 11 amino acids long. The CDR3 DNA follows: TGCAGCGTTTTTAGGAGTCCTGAAGCTTTCTTT. Translation: CSVFRSPEAFF. The full variable domain, completed using reference TRBV29-1 and TRBJ1-1, is SAVISQKPSRDICQRGTSLTIQCQVDSQVTMMFWYRQQPGQSLTLIATANQGSEATYESGFVIDKFPISRPNLTFSTLTVSNMSPEDSSIYLCSVFRSPEAFFGQGTRLTVV.

The chain uses TRBV28 and TRBJ1-5; D perhaps matches TRBD1 (6 bases). Trimming took off 6 bases at V and 0 bases at J, with 12 bases between the two ends. The CDR3 covers 15 residues. The V gene's germline CDR1 is MDHEN and CDR2 SYDVKM. CDR3 nucleotides: TGTGCCAGCAGAATAGGGGGTTATAGCAATCAGCCCCAGCATTTT. It yields the protein CASRIGGYSNQPQHF. Supplemented by reference TRBV28 and TRBJ1-5, the full variable domain reads DVKVTQSSRYLVKRTGEKVFLECVQDMDHENMFWYRQDPGLGLRLIYFSYDVKMKEKGDIPEGYSVSREKKERFSLILESASTNQTSMYLCASRIGGYSNQPQHFGDGTRLSIL.

This chain connects TRBV7-2 to TRBJ1-1, with D perhaps TRBD1 (6 bases). Per the germline V gene, CDR1 is SGHTA and CDR2 is FQGNSA. V lost 5 bases to trimming and J lost 3 bases, with 13 bases between them. The CDR3 sequence is 14 residues long. CDR3 coding DNA: TGTGCCAGCAGCCACCTAGGGGGACACACTGAAGCTTTCTTT. This codes for CASSHLGGHTEAFF.